Listed below are T cell receptor beta chains from one sample, sequenced in a study of blood T cell repertoires in COVID-19. The protocol was immunoSEQ multiplex PCR, while the TCRdb copy is restricted to in-frame clones and leaves out a portion. This sample has 110,000 to 150,000 clones, with around 86% found just once. Sequenced: PBMCs or T cells enriched from blood (not recorded which). The receptors were sampled from a man between 60 and 75 years old who had recovered from COVID-19. Each CDR3 is given with its conserved first and last residue.

j_call v_call cdr3_aa
TRBJ1-4 TRBV27 CASSSRTIGTNEKLFF
TRBJ2-1 TRBV28 CASKTGERDEQFF
TRBJ2-1 TRBV12-3/TRBV12-4 CASRSMASNEQFF
TRBJ2-5 TRBV2 CASSELGRGTETQYF
TRBJ2-7 TRBV18 CASSNLGTGLSREQYF
TRBJ2-5 TRBV7-2 CASSLGVLAGVQETQYF
TRBJ1-1 TRBV23-1 CASSPPAWGGTEAFF
TRBJ1-1 TRBV5-1 CASSATGAGLTEAFF
TRBJ1-2 TRBV28 CASRQGANYGYTF
TRBJ1-2 TRBV29-1 CSVEETAYGYTF
TRBJ2-7 TRBV5-1 CASSFGSLNSEQYF
TRBJ1-1 TRBV7-9 CASSLVPMPGGGF
TRBJ1-1 TRBV6-5 CASSKGGAVTEAFF
TRBJ1-1 TRBV7-2 CASSLDIPEAFF
TRBJ1-5 TRBV18 CASSPAMGQRSYQPQHF
TRBJ2-3 TRBV7-3 CASSFRGDPTDTQYF
TRBJ1-1 TRBV5-8 CASSLATGQVGSPEAFF
TRBJ1-1 TRBV4-1 CASSKGVRAFF
TRBJ2-1 TRBV24-1 CATSDDFPDRLNEQFF
TRBJ1-2 TRBV2 CASSDRGKDYGYTF
TRBJ2-1 TRBV7-9 CASTVGTGSLGEQFF
TRBJ2-1 TRBV28 CATWDPTGTSGRGRYNEQFF
TRBJ2-1 TRBV9 CASSVGSRGRPPYNEQFF
TRBJ1-3 TRBV9 CASSVYSVSGNTIYF
TRBJ1-2 TRBV6-5 CASSFTAQLHYGYTF
TRBJ2-7 TRBV6-1 CASSEAKGTLSWEQYF
TRBJ1-2 TRBV2 CASRYTGSGYTF
TRBJ2-5 TRBV10-3 CAIKGGLEETQYF
TRBJ2-3 TRBV2 CASGGTSRTDTQYF
TRBJ2-1 TRBV10-3 CAIRGDRETGNEQFF
TRBJ1-1 TRBV11-2 CASSLERGGTEAFF
TRBJ2-1 TRBV29-1 CSERSSRTGGTEQFF
TRBJ2-3 TRBV5-5 CASSLAAGDTQYF
TRBJ1-2 TRBV29-1 CSVATGPYGYTF
TRBJ1-5 TRBV2 CASSEQINQPQHF
TRBJ2-3 TRBV15 CATSAREGTQYF
TRBJ2-3 TRBV18 CASSLEGAGSTDTQYF
TRBJ1-2 TRBV4-2 CASSQGAGTGDLYGYTF
TRBJ2-7 TRBV7-9 CASSLSGSGSYEQYF
TRBJ2-2 TRBV19 CASTSGLAGADGELFF
TRBJ2-7 TRBV28 CASSFTGYYEQYF
TRBJ2-7 TRBV7-9 CASSTPTGLSYEQYF
TRBJ1-5 TRBV19 CASSSAGTGSNQPQHF
TRBJ2-1 TRBV29-1 CSVRRKRGVAYNEQFF
TRBJ1-5 TRBV27 CASSLPDRGGQPQHF
TRBJ2-2 TRBV28 CASSTGTSGPNTGELFF
TRBJ2-1 TRBV11-2 CASSSLGAGGPYEQFF
TRBJ2-2 TRBV4-2 CASSQELGRAGELFF
TRBJ2-5 TRBV10-3 CAISEGRGGAGETQYF